Presented here are 13 T cell receptor beta chains from one specimen sequenced in a study of molecular identifiers for immune sequencing clone quantification. TCRdb re-derived calls from the PCR reads in MiXCR, one entry per CDR3 protein. The sample consists of around 54,000 distinct CDR3 sequences, about 25% of them appearing once. The sample was naive CD8+ T cells from blood, with Jurkat cell RNA spiked in. Subset noted: FACS-sorted CD8+CD4-CCR7+CD45RA+ naive T cells. These receptors were taken from a human donor in good health. Some libraries in this study had Jurkat cell RNA spiked in.

This clonotype appeared many times. In DNA form, the CDR3 reads TGTGCCAGCAGTTACGAGGGGGACGAGCAGTACTTC. It encodes CASSYEGDEQYF. The J gene is TRBJ2-7, the V gene TRBV6-2 or TRBV6-3, with a weak D call TRBD1 (6 bases). The CDR3 is made up of 12 amino acids. Germline V gene data show CDR1 as MNHEY and CDR2 as SVGEGT. Trimming pared 2 bases from V and 5 bases from J, leaving 7 bases between.

This clonotype has at least ten counts. V usage is TRBV7-9 and J usage is TRBJ1-5, with D unresolved. The CDR3 has 14 amino acids. Trimming cost V 5 bases and J 0 bases, with 8 bases left between them. The V gene's germline CDR1 is SEHNR and CDR2 FQNEAQ (reference sequence). The chain's CDR3 is CASSPSDSNQPQHF. The DNA of the CDR3 is TGTGCCAGCAGCCCAAGCGATAGCAATCAGCCCCAGCATTTT.

This clonotype was seen many times. This chain uses TRBV19 with TRBJ1-1; no firm D call. Germline V CDR1 and CDR2: LNHDA, SQIVND (reference sequence). Trimming took 2 bases from V and 5 from J, leaving 12 bases between them. The CDR3 loop spans 14 amino acids. CDR3 in amino acids: CASSISLSGTEAFF. The CDR3, as DNA: TGTGCCAGTAGTATATCCCTCAGTGGGACTGAAGCTTTCTTT.

This clonotype was seen repeatedly, ten times or more. The chain employs TRBV4-1 and TRBJ1-5, with D hard to call. CDR1 MGHRA and CDR2 YSYEKL come from the germline V gene. The CDR3 is made up of 16 amino acids. V was shortened by 0 bases and J by 5 bases, with 14 bases between the two germline ends. The CDR3 bases are TGCGCCAGCAGCCAAGATATAAGGAGGGATTATCAGCCCCAGCATTTT. It encodes CASSQDIRRDYQPQHF.

This clonotype has ten or more counts. The chain recombines TRBV20-1 with TRBJ2-1, with a tentative D call TRBD2 (5 bases). The CDR3 spans 18 residues. Per germline, CDR1 DFQATT and CDR2 SNEGSKA (reference sequence). V was pared by 0 bases and J by 4 bases, with 22 bases between. The CDR3 loop is CSARDGSSPQLPYNEQFF. The CDR3 DNA sequence: TGCAGTGCTAGAGATGGGAGCTCGCCCCAACTACCGTACAATGAGCAGTTCTTC.

This clonotype was detected many times. The rearrangement uses TRBV27 and TRBJ2-6; tentatively, D is TRBD1 or TRBD2 (7 bases each). V was shortened by 4 bases and J by 2 bases, with 12 bases between the two germline ends. Germline lookup yields CDR1 MNHEY and CDR2 SMNVEV (reference sequence). The length of the CDR3 is 16 residues. The CDR3: CASSSGGGAGANVLTF. DNA for the CDR3: TGTGCCAGCAGTTCAGGGGGGGGCGCTGGGGCCAACGTCCTGACTTTC.

Details on this clonotype: With a much larger clone just one base away, this may be a read error. V usage is TRBV19 and J usage is TRBJ2-3; D unresolved. The CDR3 has 14 residues. V lost 6 bases to trimming and J lost 2 bases, with 12 bases between them. The V gene's germline CDR1 is LNHDA and CDR2 SQIVND (reference sequence). The CDR3 is CASSPRPYTDTQYF. In nucleotides, the CDR3 is TGTGCCAGTAGCCCTCGGCCCTACACAGATACGCAGTATTTT.

With respect to this clonotype: The CDR3 end shows no conserved phenylalanine or tryptophan, and so a read error is likely. This chain connects TRBV29-1 to TRBJ2-1; 12 bases match TRBD2. Trimming removed 6 bases from V and 2 bases from J; junction bases left unmatched: 8. CDR1 is SQVTM and CDR2 is ANQGSEA in the germline V gene. The CDR3 loop spans 16 amino acids. Here the CDR3 DNA reads TGCAGCGTCAGGGGACTAGCGGGTTCACCCTACAATGAGCAGTTCCTC. Translation gives CSVRGLAGSPYNEQFL.

As for this clonotype: A read error may be the cause here, since a much bigger clone is one base away. This chain joins TRBV25-1 and TRBJ2-1; D may be TRBD2 (5 bases). Looked up from germline, CDR1 is MGHDK and CDR2 is SYGVNS. This CDR3 is built from 13 residues. The V gene lost 2 bases and the J gene lost 9 bases, with 11 bases spanning the gap. This chain's CDR3 is CASSEGSPLEQFF. The CDR3 region has the DNA TGTGCCAGCAGTGAAGGGAGTCCGCTTGAGCAGTTCTTC.

This clonotype was seen many times. This sequence joins TRBV25-1 and TRBJ2-3; 7 bases fit TRBD1. Trimming at V came to 1 base and at J to 5 bases, leaving 9 bases not matched to a gene. This CDR3 is built from 16 residues. CDR1 MGHDK and CDR2 SYGVNS come from the germline V gene. DNA of the CDR3: TGTGCCAGCAGTGAATTAAGGGACAGTCCGGTAGATACGCAGTATTTT. Protein: CASSELRDSPVDTQYF.

This clonotype occurred many times. The J gene is TRBJ2-7, the V gene TRBV4-3, with 9 bases that match TRBD2. Germline assignment: CDR1 LGHNA and CDR2 YSLEER. Trimming removed 3 bases from V and 2 bases from J; junction bases left unmatched: 5. The CDR3 extends over 15 amino acids. CDR3: CASSHSSGRPYEQYF. CDR3 sequence (DNA): TGCGCCAGCAGCCACTCCAGCGGGAGGCCCTACGAGCAGTACTTC.

This clonotype has just a few counts. The chain has TRBV3-1 and TRBJ1-5; no clear D. The V and J ends lost 0 bases and 2 bases respectively, with 11 bases between them. This CDR3 has 16 amino acids. Germline assignment: CDR1 LGHDT and CDR2 YNNKEL (reference sequence). Here the CDR3 reads CASSQDAGDGNQPQHF. DNA of the CDR3: TGTGCCAGCAGCCAAGATGCGGGTGACGGCAATCAGCCCCAGCATTTT.

This clonotype has only a few counts. V and J are TRBV28 and TRBJ1-5; TRBD1 matches at 9 bases. The CDR3 has 15 amino acids. After removal of 7 bases from V and 5 bases from J, the junction contained 9 bases not matched to a gene. The germline V gene has CDR1 MDHEN and CDR2 SYDVKM. CDR3 coding DNA: TGTGCCAGCACCCACCCCACAGGGGGCTATCAGCCCCAGCATTTT. It translates to CASTHPTGGYQPQHF.